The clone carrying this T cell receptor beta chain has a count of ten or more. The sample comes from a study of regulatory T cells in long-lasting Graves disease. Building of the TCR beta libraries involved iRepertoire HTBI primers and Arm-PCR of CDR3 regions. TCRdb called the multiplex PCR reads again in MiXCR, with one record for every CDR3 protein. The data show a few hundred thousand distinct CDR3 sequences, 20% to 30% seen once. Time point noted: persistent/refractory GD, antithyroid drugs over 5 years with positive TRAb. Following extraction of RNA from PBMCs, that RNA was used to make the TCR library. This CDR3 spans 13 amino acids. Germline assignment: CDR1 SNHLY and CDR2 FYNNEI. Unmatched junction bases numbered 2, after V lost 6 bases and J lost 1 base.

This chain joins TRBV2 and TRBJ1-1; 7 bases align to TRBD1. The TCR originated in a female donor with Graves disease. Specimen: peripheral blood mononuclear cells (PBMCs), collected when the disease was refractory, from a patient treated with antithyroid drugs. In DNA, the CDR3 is TGTGCCAGCAGAGCAGGGGGGAACACTGAAGCTTTCTTT. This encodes CASRAGGNTEAFF.